These 25 T cell receptor beta chains were sequenced from one sample in a study of human T cells and chemical hapten exposure. TCRdb independently ran MiXCR on the RACE reads; one entry per CDR3 protein. The table records around 39,000 distinct CDR3 sequences, just under 6.5% of them present only once. Regarding time point: patch test 1, 2 weeks after DPC sensitization. Regarding treatment: therapeutic diphenylcyclopropenone sensitization with weekly scalp DPC. Total RNA extraction was carried out from unfractionated whole blood. Sequences were derived from whole blood, sampled in connection with sensitization to the hapten diphenylcyclopropenone (DPC). The receptors come from a woman aged 25 to 39 with alopecia areata. Some clones in this sample may be carry-over from other donors' samples.

V gene TRBV29-1 combines with J gene TRBJ1-5, with 7 positions matching TRBD1. Germline assignment: CDR1 SQVTM and CDR2 ANQGSEA. The V segment lost 5 bases and the J segment 1 base; nucleotides outside the gene matches: 8. The CDR3 spans 15 residues. As DNA, the CDR3 is TGCAGCGTTAGGACAGGAGAAGGGAGCAATCAGCCCCAGCATTTT. It codes for CSVRTGEGSNQPQHF. Based on the CDR3 plus reference TRBV29-1 and TRBJ1-5, the full variable domain is SAVISQKPSRDICQRGTSLTIQCQVDSQVTMMFWYRQQPGQSLTLIATANQGSEATYESGFVIDKFPISRPNLTFSTLTVSNMSPEDSSIYLCSVRTGEGSNQPQHFGDGTRLSIL.

This clonotype was picked up many times. The chain couples TRBV2 to TRBJ2-3, with 12 positions matching TRBD2. Germline CDR1 and CDR2: SNHLY and FYNNEI. Trimming cost V 8 bases and J 3 bases; bases outside gene matches: 6. There are 15 residues in the CDR3. The CDR3 here is CASGRTSGATDTQYF. The CDR3, as DNA: TGTGCCAGCGGTAGGACTAGCGGGGCGACAGATACGCAGTATTTT.

This clonotype appeared a few times. The V and J genes are TRBV7-3 and TRBJ2-7, with 10 bases matching TRBD1. Losses at the gene ends were 4 bases for V and 5 bases for J; bases not matched to a gene: 2. Germline V CDR1 and CDR2: SGHTA, FQGTGA. CDR3 length: 13 residues. CDR3 nucleotide sequence: TGTGCCAGCAGCTGGGGACAGGGGAACGAGCAGTACTTC. Its translation is CASSWGQGNEQYF.

This chain links TRBV4-1 with TRBJ2-2; no clear D. Trimming pared 1 base from V and 7 bases from J, leaving 10 bases between. The CDR3 has 14 residues. Germline CDR1 reads MGHRA; CDR2 reads YSYEKL. For the CDR3, the DNA is TGCGCCAGCAGCCAAGTTCCCAGCATCGGGGAGCTGTTTTTT. Protein product: CASSQVPSIGELFF.

This clonotype was counted at least ten times. The CDR3 is CASSTSRIGEQYF. CDR3 nucleotide sequence: TGTGCCAGTAGTACCTCCAGGATCGGCGAGCAGTACTTC. The rearrangement joins TRBV19 to TRBJ2-7; the D is unclear. Germline V gene data show CDR1 as LNHDA and CDR2 as SQIVND (reference sequence). V shed 4 bases and J shed 6 bases, with 13 bases lying between them. The CDR3 length is 13 residues.

This clonotype was seen a handful of times. This may come from a read error, since a much larger clone is one base off. The genes are TRBV6-6 and TRBJ1-3, with D perhaps matching TRBD1 (5 bases). The CDR3 is made up of 15 amino acids. CDR1 MNHNY and CDR2 SVGAGI come from the germline V gene (reference sequence). The V end was cut by 8 bases, the J end by 2 bases, with 16 bases between. CDR3 in DNA: TGTGCCAGCTCTCTGCACAGGCTCGCTGGAAACACCATATATTTT. Translating gives CASSLHRLAGNTIYF.

This clonotype was counted ten times or more. This rearrangement joins TRBV5-1 to TRBJ2-1, with D perhaps TRBD2 (5 bases). Germline V CDR1 and CDR2: SGHRS, YFSETQ. The V and J ends lost 0 bases and 6 bases respectively, with 16 bases between them. The CDR3 is made up of 16 amino acids. This CDR3 reads CASSLVVSGNTNEQFF. The CDR3 DNA sequence: TGCGCCAGCAGCTTGGTGGTGTCGGGGAATACCAATGAGCAGTTCTTC. Filled out from reference TRBV5-1 and TRBJ2-1, the complete variable domain reads KAGVTQTPRYLIKTRGQQVTLSCSPISGHRSVSWYQQTPGQGLQFLFEYFSETQRNKGNFPGRFSGRQFSNSRSEMNVSTLELGDSALYLCASSLVVSGNTNEQFFGPGTRLTVL.

This clonotype appeared many times. CDR3 nucleotide sequence: TGCAGTGCTAGAGGTGCAGAGAAAGGGGTCGGTCAGCCCCAGCATTTT. Protein sequence: CSARGAEKGVGQPQHF. This rearrangement joins TRBV20-1 to TRBJ1-5; D may be TRBD1 (5 bases). Trimming shortened V by 1 base and J by 6 bases, and 19 bases separated the two germline ends. This CDR3 spans 16 amino acids. CDR1 and CDR2 (germline): DFQATT, SNEGSKA (reference sequence).

This clonotype has at least ten counts. CDR3 in DNA: TGTGCCAGCAGAAAGCCAGGGACAGATGGCTACACCTTC. It translates to CASRKPGTDGYTF. The chain carries TRBV28 and TRBJ1-2; TRBD1 agrees at 7 bases. The junction had 7 bases not matched to a gene; V was cut back by 6 bases and J by 6 bases. The CDR3 has 13 amino acids. From germline, CDR1 is MDHEN and CDR2 SYDVKM.

This clonotype has only a few counts. The rearrangement links TRBV6-1 to TRBJ1-5, with D hard to call. CDR3 length: 15 amino acids. Germline values: CDR1 MNHNS, CDR2 SASEGT. V shed 3 bases and J shed 2 bases, with 11 bases lying between them. As DNA, the CDR3 is TGTGCCAGCAGTGAGCCCCGGGCCGGCAATCAGCCCCAGCATTTT. This codes for CASSEPRAGNQPQHF.

This clonotype was detected only a few times. V usage is TRBV24-1 and J usage is TRBJ2-2; no clear D gene. This CDR3 has 11 residues. CDR1 and CDR2 (germline): KGHDR, SFDVKD. Trimming removed 5 bases from V and 4 bases from J, with 1 base in between. CDR3: CATSGTGELFF. For the CDR3, the DNA is TGTGCCACCAGTGGCACCGGGGAGCTGTTTTTT.

This clonotype has at least ten counts. The chain combines TRBV25-1 with TRBJ2-3, with 10 nucleotides matching TRBD1. CDR1 and CDR2 from the germline V gene are MGHDK and SYGVNS. This CDR3 comprises 14 residues. V shed 5 bases and J 4 bases; nucleotides not matched to a gene: 3. The DNA of the CDR3 is TGTGCCAGCAGTCAGGGGACAGGGGCAGATACGCAGTATTTT. It specifies CASSQGTGADTQYF.

On this clonotype: The germline gene is not matched at one end of the junction; a read error may be the cause. V gene TRBV2 combines with J gene TRBJ2-7; 8 nucleotides agree with TRBD1. This CDR3 region has 12 residues. CDR1 is SNHLY and CDR2 is FYNNEI in the germline V gene. The CDR3 DNA reads as TGTGCCAGCAGTGACCGCTGGGACAGGCGTAACTTC. It translates to CASSDRWDRRNF.

This clonotype was counted a few times. The rearrangement uses TRBV29-1 and TRBJ2-3; 8 nucleotides line up with TRBD1. CDR1 and CDR2 (germline): SQVTM, ANQGSEA. The CDR3 runs to 15 residues. V lost 1 base, J lost 3 bases, and 6 bases stayed unmatched. CDR3 protein: CSVEGGQGGTDTQYF. The DNA of the CDR3 is TGCAGCGTTGAAGGAGGACAGGGTGGAACAGATACGCAGTATTTT.

In this sample, this clonotype turned up a few times. The chain combines TRBV5-4 with TRBJ2-2, with 7 bases identical to TRBD1. This CDR3 is 16 amino acids long. The trim removed 3 bases at V and 2 bases at J, leaving 7 bases unmatched. The germline V gene has CDR1 SGHNT and CDR2 YYREEE (reference sequence). For the CDR3, the DNA is TGTGCCAGCAGCTCGGGACAGCCACTAAACACCGGGGAGCTGTTTTTT. Its translation is CASSSGQPLNTGELFF.

This clonotype showed up many times. DNA for the CDR3: TGTGCCTGGAGTGTATCTGCGGTTGAGCAGTTCTTC. This encodes CAWSVSAVEQFF. The chain employs TRBV30 and TRBJ2-1; D ambiguous. Germline lookup yields CDR1 GTSNPN and CDR2 SVGIG (reference sequence). The CDR3 covers 12 residues. The V gene lost 0 bases and the J gene lost 9 bases, with 9 bases spanning the gap. The full variable domain, with the rest looked up from reference TRBV30 and TRBJ2-1, is SQTIHQWPATLVQPVGSPLSLECTVEGTSNPNLYWYRQAAGRGLQLLFYSVGIGQISSEVPQNLSASRPQDRQFILSSKKLLLSDSGFYLCAWSVSAVEQFFGPGTRLTVL.

CDR3 nucleotides: TGCGCCAGCAGCCAAGAACTCAACCTGGGGAACACTGAAGCTTTCTTT. Translating it yields CASSQELNLGNTEAFF. V and J are TRBV4-3 and TRBJ1-1; no definite D call. Trimming took off 0 bases at V and 1 base at J, with 12 bases between the two ends. CDR3 size: 16 residues. CDR1 and CDR2 (germline): LGHNA, YSLEER.

This clonotype was seen only a few times. This sequence joins TRBV9 and TRBJ2-4; D unresolved. The CDR3 has 15 residues. Germline V gives CDR1 SGDLS, CDR2 YYNGEE. V was shortened by 4 bases and J by 0 bases, with 11 bases between the two germline ends. This chain's CDR3 is CASSPRRKAKNIQYF. In DNA, the CDR3 is TGTGCCAGCAGCCCCCGCCGGAAAGCCAAAAACATTCAGTACTTC. The entire variable domain, with the rest obtained from reference TRBV9 and TRBJ2-4, is as follows: DSGVTQTPKHLITATGQRVTLRCSPRSGDLSVYWYQQSLDQGLQFLIQYYNGEERAKGNILERFSAQQFPDLHSELNLSSLELGDSALYFCASSPRRKAKNIQYFGAGTRLSVL.

V usage is TRBV10-3 and J usage is TRBJ1-5; D is possibly TRBD1 (6 bases). Trimming removed 6 bases at V and 5 bases at J, with 11 bases between. The CDR3 extends over 13 amino acids. Germline V gene data show CDR1 as ENHRY and CDR2 as SYGVKD. CDR3 in DNA: TGTGCCATCAGCGACAGGACGGATCAGCCCCAGCATTTT. Translated: CAISDRTDQPQHF.

The rearrangement uses TRBV29-1 and TRBJ2-5; D is undetermined. Germline-derived CDR1 and CDR2 are SQVTM and ANQGSEA. V dropped 4 bases and J dropped 1 base, with 4 bases sitting between them. This CDR3 is 11 amino acids long. For the CDR3, the DNA is TGCAGCGTTGGGACCCAAGAGACCCAGTACTTC. Protein: CSVGTQETQYF. The full variable domain, in which reference TRBV29-1 and TRBJ2-5 provide the parts outside the CDR3, is SAVISQKPSRDICQRGTSLTIQCQVDSQVTMMFWYRQQPGQSLTLIATANQGSEATYESGFVIDKFPISRPNLTFSTLTVSNMSPEDSSIYLCSVGTQETQYFGPGTRLLVL.

Many counts were recorded for this clonotype. This chain links TRBV15 with TRBJ1-3, with 9 positions matching TRBD1. This CDR3 spans 16 amino acids. The junction had 7 bases not matched to a gene; V was cut back by 3 bases and J by 4 bases. Germline V gene sequence: CDR1 LNHNV, CDR2 YYDKDF (reference sequence). The CDR3 DNA is TGTGCCACCAGCAGGACGGACAGGGGCGGCGGAAACACCATATATTTT. Its translation: CATSRTDRGGGNTIYF.

The V gene is TRBV4-2, the J gene TRBJ2-3, with 10 bases fitting TRBD2. The junction had 6 bases not matched to a gene; V was cut back by 0 bases and J by 3 bases. Germline lookup yields CDR1 LGHNA and CDR2 YNFKEQ. The CDR3 length is 17 residues. The CDR3 loop is CASSQDPSGGLTDTQYF. In nucleotides, the CDR3 is TGTGCCAGCAGCCAAGACCCTAGCGGGGGCCTAACAGATACGCAGTATTTT.

This clonotype was counted at least ten times. The chain links TRBV27 to TRBJ1-5, with D maybe TRBD1 (5 bases). The germline V gene has CDR1 MNHEY and CDR2 SMNVEV (reference sequence). The CDR3 contains 16 residues. V lost 5 bases to trimming and J lost 6 bases, with 20 bases between them. CDR3: CASSGGDQGLGQPQHF. The CDR3 DNA reads TGTGCCAGCAGTGGGGGGGACCAGGGTCTGGGTCAGCCCCAGCATTTT.

This clonotype was observed at least ten times. The chain joins TRBV4-1 to TRBJ1-1, with D uncertain. This CDR3 is built from 15 residues. The germline CDR1 and CDR2 sequences are MGHRA and YSYEKL. V was cut by 1 base and J by 0 bases, with 9 bases left in between. The CDR3 DNA follows: TGCGCCAGCAGCCAAGGCCGGACTATGAACACTGAAGCTTTCTTT. Amino acid sequence: CASSQGRTMNTEAFF.

This clonotype was seen many times. The chain joins TRBV29-1 to TRBJ1-3; tentatively, D is TRBD1 (5 bases). V was pared by 7 bases and J by 0 bases, with 10 bases between. CDR1 is SQVTM, CDR2 ANQGSEA, per germline. The CDR3 extends over 13 amino acids. In nucleotides, the CDR3 is TGCAGCGGGGGGGATTTCTCTGGAAACACCATATATTTT. Amino acid sequence: CSGGDFSGNTIYF.